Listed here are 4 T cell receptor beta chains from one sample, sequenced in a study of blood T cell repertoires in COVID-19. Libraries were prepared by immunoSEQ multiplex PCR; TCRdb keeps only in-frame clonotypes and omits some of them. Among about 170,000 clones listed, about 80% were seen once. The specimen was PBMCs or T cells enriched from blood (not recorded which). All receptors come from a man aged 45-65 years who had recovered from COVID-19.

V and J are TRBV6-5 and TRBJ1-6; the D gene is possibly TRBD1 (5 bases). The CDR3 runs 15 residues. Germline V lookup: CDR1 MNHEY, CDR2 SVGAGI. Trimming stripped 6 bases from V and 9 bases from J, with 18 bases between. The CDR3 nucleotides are TGTGCCAGCAGCCCCTCCGGGGGGTTAAGTTCACCCCTCCACTTT. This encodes CASSPSGGLSSPLHF.

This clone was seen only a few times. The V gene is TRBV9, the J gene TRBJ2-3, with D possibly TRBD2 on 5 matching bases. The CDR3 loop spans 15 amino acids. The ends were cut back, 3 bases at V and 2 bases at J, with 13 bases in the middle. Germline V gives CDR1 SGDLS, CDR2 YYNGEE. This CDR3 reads CASSATPLDTDTQYF. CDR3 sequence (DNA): TGTGCCAGCAGCGCGACCCCACTAGACACAGATACGCAGTATTTT.

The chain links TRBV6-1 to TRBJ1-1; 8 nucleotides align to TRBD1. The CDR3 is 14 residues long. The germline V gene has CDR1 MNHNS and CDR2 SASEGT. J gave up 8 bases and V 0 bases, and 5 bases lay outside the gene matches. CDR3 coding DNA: TGTGCCAGCAGTGAAGCCGACAGGGGCGGGGAAGCTTTCTTT. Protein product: CASSEADRGGEAFF.

The DNA of the CDR3 is TGTGCCAGCAGCTTAGGGGACAGGTACCAAGAGACCCAGTACTTC. It is translated as CASSLGDRYQETQYF. The chain has TRBV7-9 and TRBJ2-5; 8 bases are a match to TRBD1. V trimming: 1 base; J trimming: 0 bases; junction bases outside the gene matches: 1. CDR1 is SEHNR, CDR2 FQNEAQ, per germline (reference sequence). CDR3 size: 15 residues.